This is a list of T cell receptor beta chains from one sample in a study of vaccination effects on CD4 cells after COVID-19. These receptors lack a known antigen. Clones were sequenced by immunoSEQ multiplex PCR, and TCRdb holds only the in-frame ones, with some missing. There are about 66,000 clones in the sample; around four fifths occur only once, and roughly 0.94% lies in the top ten. The material sequenced was CD4+ T cells from PBMCs cultured with HCoV-OC43 spike peptides, taken after COVID-19 vaccination. These receptors were obtained from a human donor who received a COVID-19 vaccine. The CDR3 runs from the conserved cysteine through the conserved F or W. Each record gives: J gene, V gene, D gene, clone size, CDR3 DNA, CDR3 protein. A D gene is named only where the DNA matches it firmly. Not every row has a clone size; where given, it reads once, few, many or a size class.

TRBJ1-4 TRBV6-5 TRBD1 NA TGTGCCAGCAGTTACCAGGGGACAGGGGGAAGAGAAAAACTGTTTTTT CASSYQGTGGREKLFF
TRBJ2-2 TRBV3-1/TRBV3-2 TRBD1 few TGTGCCAGCAGCTCCAGGGGGTCTGGCGGGGAGCTGTTTTTT CASSSRGSGGELFF
TRBJ1-2 TRBV24-1 NA NA TGTGCCACCAGTCCCGGGTGGGGCTATGGCTACACCTTC CATSPGWGYGYTF
TRBJ2-3 TRBV18 NA NA TGTGCCAGCTCACCGCCGGGACGGGGCACAGATACGCAGTATTTT CASSPPGRGTDTQYF
TRBJ1-6 TRBV7-8 NA once TGTGCCAGCAGGGTCTCGGATTCACCCCTCCACTTT CASRVSDSPLHF
TRBJ1-2 TRBV19 NA few TGTGCCAGTAGTAACCAAGCCTCGGGGGGAGTTGGTGGCTACACCTTC CASSNQASGGVGGYTF
TRBJ1-2 TRBV5-1 TRBD1 NA TGCGCCAGCAGCTTGATTGGACAGGTGCTTTATGGCTACACCTTC CASSLIGQVLYGYTF
TRBJ2-3 TRBV12-3/TRBV12-4 NA NA TGTGCCAGCAGTCCGGGAAAAGATACGCAGTATTTT CASSPGKDTQYF
TRBJ1-4 TRBV28 NA NA TGTGCCAGCAGTTTGGTTTCAACTAATGAAAAACTGTTTTTT CASSLVSTNEKLFF
TRBJ2-3 TRBV5-1 TRBD2 NA TGCGCCAGCAGCTTTAGCGGGGGGGCAGATACGCAGTATTTT CASSFSGGADTQYF
TRBJ2-5 TRBV4-1 TRBD1 NA TGCGCCAGCAGCCAACGCACCGGGACAGGGGGCCAAGAGACCCAGTACTTC CASSQRTGTGGQETQYF
TRBJ2-5 TRBV27 NA few TGTGCCAGCAGTCTTGGGACACCGGGAAGAGAGACCCAGTACTTC CASSLGTPGRETQYF
TRBJ1-6 TRBV4-3 NA NA TGCGCCAGCAGCCAAGATTTAGGGGGGCGCAAGGGCTCACCCCTCCACTTT CASSQDLGGRKGSPLHF
TRBJ1-3 TRBV7-9 NA NA TGTGCCAGCAGCTTAGGGGGGGGAAACACCATATATTTT CASSLGGGNTIYF